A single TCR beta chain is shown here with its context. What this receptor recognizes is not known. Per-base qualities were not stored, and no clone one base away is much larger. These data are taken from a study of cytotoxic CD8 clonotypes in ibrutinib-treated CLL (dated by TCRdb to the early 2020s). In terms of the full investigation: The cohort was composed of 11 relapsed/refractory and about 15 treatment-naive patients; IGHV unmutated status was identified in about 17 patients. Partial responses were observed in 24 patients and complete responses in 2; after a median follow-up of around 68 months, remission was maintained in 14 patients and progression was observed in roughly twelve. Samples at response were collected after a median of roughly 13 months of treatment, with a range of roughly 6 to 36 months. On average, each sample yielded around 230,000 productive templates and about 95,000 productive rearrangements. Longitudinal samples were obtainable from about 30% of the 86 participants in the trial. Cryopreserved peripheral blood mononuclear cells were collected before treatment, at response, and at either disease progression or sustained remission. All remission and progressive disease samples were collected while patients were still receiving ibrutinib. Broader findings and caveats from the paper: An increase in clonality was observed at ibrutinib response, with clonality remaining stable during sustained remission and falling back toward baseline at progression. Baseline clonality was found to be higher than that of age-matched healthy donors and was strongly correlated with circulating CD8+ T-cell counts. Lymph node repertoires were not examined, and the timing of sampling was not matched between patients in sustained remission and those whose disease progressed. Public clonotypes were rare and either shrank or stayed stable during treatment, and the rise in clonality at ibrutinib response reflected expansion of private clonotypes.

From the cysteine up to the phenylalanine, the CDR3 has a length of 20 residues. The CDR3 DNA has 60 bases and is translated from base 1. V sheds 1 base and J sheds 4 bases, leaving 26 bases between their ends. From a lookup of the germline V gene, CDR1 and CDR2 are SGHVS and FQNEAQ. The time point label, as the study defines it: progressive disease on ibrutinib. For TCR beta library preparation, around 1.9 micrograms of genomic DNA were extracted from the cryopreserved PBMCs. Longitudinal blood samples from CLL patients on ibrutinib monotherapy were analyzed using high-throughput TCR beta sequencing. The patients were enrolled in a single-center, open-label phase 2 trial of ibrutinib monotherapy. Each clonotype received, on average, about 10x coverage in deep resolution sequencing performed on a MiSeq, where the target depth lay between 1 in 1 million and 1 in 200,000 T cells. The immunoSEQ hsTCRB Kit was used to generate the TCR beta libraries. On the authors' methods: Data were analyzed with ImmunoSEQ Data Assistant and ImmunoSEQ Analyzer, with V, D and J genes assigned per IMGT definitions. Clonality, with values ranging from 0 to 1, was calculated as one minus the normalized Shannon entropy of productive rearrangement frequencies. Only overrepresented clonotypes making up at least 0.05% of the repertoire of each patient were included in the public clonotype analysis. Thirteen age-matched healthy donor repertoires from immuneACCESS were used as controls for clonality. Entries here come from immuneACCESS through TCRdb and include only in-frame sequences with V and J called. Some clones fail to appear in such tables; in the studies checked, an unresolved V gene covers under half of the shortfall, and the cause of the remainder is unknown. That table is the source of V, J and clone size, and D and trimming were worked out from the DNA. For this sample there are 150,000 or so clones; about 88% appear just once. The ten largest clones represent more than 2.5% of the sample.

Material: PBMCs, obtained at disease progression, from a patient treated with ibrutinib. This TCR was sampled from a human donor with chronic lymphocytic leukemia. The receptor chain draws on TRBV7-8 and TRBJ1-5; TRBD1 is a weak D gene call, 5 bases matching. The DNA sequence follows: TGTGCCAGCAGCTTAGAAGCCAGCCGCCGGTGGGACCTCGAGAATCAGCCCCAGCATTTT. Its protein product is CASSLEASRRWDLENQPQHF.